This T cell receptor beta chain was profiled in a study of early T cells in non-severe SARS-CoV-2 infection. Study summary: Bulk RNA from unsorted whole blood was sequenced; chains were unpaired.

General study points: Lookups in VDJdb leaned toward anti-spike CD8 responses and missed private and CD4 specificities.

This CDR3 comprises 13 residues. Germline V gene data show CDR1 as SNHLY and CDR2 as FYNNEI. V trimming: 3 bases; J trimming: 5 bases; junction bases outside the gene matches: 2. Individual cDNA molecules each received unique molecular identifiers attached to them. TCRdb called the 5' RACE reads again in MiXCR, with one record for every CDR3 protein. The sample shows about 45,000 distinct CDR3 sequences, more than 9% of them seen only once. This clonotype was detected ten times or more. The antigen is not known. The sample taken for sequencing was whole blood. This receptor was taken from an adult who was a healthcare worker with PCR-confirmed SARS-CoV-2 infection or an uninfected control (not recorded which). The rearrangement joins TRBV2 to TRBJ1-1; 8 bases fit TRBD1. Here the CDR3 DNA reads TGTGCCAGCAGTGATGACAGGGGAACTGAAGCTTTCTTT. It is translated as CASSDDRGTEAFF.